This TCR beta chain was observed in a study of Graves' ophthalmopathy and Graves' hyperthyroidism. Study findings and constraints: A 13-signature model separated ophthalmopathy from stable hyperthyroidism, reaching around 89% sensitivity and around 83% specificity cross-validated. Blood shared most expanded thyroid clonotypes above 0.001 frequency.

Additional autoimmune diseases, uncontrolled infections, pregnancy or lactation disqualified patients. Details on this clonotype: What it recognizes is unknown.

Amplification of the TCR beta CDR3 regions used RNA transcripts (as template). The first-round RT-PCR employed HTBI primers together with the Qiagen OneStep RT-PCR kit. A multiplex PCR was then performed as the second round. TCRdb itself ran the multiplex PCR reads through MiXCR, one entry per CDR3 protein. There are some 750,000 distinct CDR3 sequences in the sample; roughly two fifths occur only once, and about 40% lies in the top ten. Germline CDR1 reads SGHVS; CDR2 reads FQNEAQ. The CDR3 length is 17 residues. Trimming cost V 5 bases and J 5 bases; bases outside gene matches: 13. This chain connects TRBV7-8 to TRBJ2-5; TRBD1 agrees at 11 bases. The sequenced material came from peripheral blood. This TCR was sampled from an adult man with Graves' ophthalmopathy. The CDR3 protein is CASSVYGQGAVGETQYF. The CDR3 DNA follows: TGTGCCAGCAGCGTCTACGGACAGGGGGCCGTGGGGGAGACCCAGTACTTC.